A single sample is the source of the 20 T cell receptor beta chains below, sequenced in a study of CD8+ T cells in alopecia areata. Sequencing used cDNA as its template, made by extracting RNA and reverse transcribing it. Libraries were prepared by immunoSEQ multiplex PCR; TCRdb keeps only in-frame clonotypes and omits some of them. Listed for the sample are 200,000 to 300,000 clones, none seen a single time. Cutaneous lymph nodes were pooled and cells sorted by CD4, CD8alpha, NKG2D, NKG2ACE and more. The sequencing sample was made of CD4+ T cells sorted from a lymph node. Receptors originate from a C3H/HeJ mouse with alopecia areata. This strain has MHC haplotype H2-k.

Concerning this clone: Gene names follow the mouse nomenclature. The read gets to within 4 residues of the CDR3 end, and the germline J gene fills in the rest. The sample carries other DNA sequences with the same CDR3. The rearrangement links TRBV14 to TRBJ2-1, with 7 bases lining up with TRBD1. Germline values: CDR1 SGHDT, CDR2 FRDEAV. The CDR3 runs to 13 residues. Trimming cost V 5 bases and J 3 bases; bases outside gene matches: 2. The part of the CDR3 DNA that was read is TGTGCCAGCAGGAGGGACAGCTATGCT. The encoded protein is CASRRDSYA. The CDR3 as a whole reads CASRRDSYAEQFF.

Details on this clone: The gene names given are mouse names. The observed sequence ends 4 residues before the CDR3 terminus, with the missing tail filled in from the germline J gene. V usage is TRBV13-3 and J usage is TRBJ1-2, with a possible D match to TRBD1 (6 bases). The CDR3 sequence is 14 residues long. Trimming took 3 bases from V and 0 from J, leaving 9 bases between them. Looked up from germline, CDR1 is NNHDY and CDR2 is SYVADS. CDR3 protein: CASSVGQSNSDYTF. The sequenced CDR3 bases are TGTGCCAGCAGTGTCGGACAGTCAAACTCC.

This clone came up a few times. The genes are named according to mouse. The read stops 4 residues short of the end of the CDR3; the missing end is completed from the germline J gene. The V call is TRBV31, the J call TRBJ1-2; a possible D gene is TRBD1 (5 bases). From germline, CDR1 is GKSSPN and CDR2 SITVG. This CDR3 comprises 15 residues. The covered CDR3 bases are TGTGCCTGGAGACGGACTGGGGGGAAGGTTGAC. It specifies CAWRRTGGKVD. The whole CDR3 reads CAWRRTGGKVDDYTF.

As concerns this clone: Germline and genes here are mouse. The read terminates 4 residues before the CDR3 end, so the remaining end is supplied by the germline J gene. J is TRBJ2-2 and V is TRBV13-1; TRBD2 matches at 13 bases. The V gene end was trimmed by 3 bases and the J gene end by 2 bases; junction bases not matched to a gene: 4. The CDR3 has 17 residues. From germline, CDR1 is NSHNY and CDR2 SYGAGN. The sequenced part of the CDR3 DNA is TGTGCCAGCAGTGCCCCGGGACTGGGGGGGAACACCGGG. This translates into CASSAPGLGGNTG. The CDR3 in its entirety is CASSAPGLGGNTGQLYF.

In its sample, this clone was seen a few times. The germline and genes are mouse ones. With the read ending 4 residues before the CDR3 end, the germline J gene is used to fill in that end. The chain joins TRBV13-2 to TRBJ1-4; 10 bases are shared with TRBD1. CDR3 size: 15 residues. Germline CDR1 and CDR2: NNHNN and SYGAGS (reference sequence). The CDR3 DNA, read in part, is TGTGCCAGCGGTGAGGGGACAGGGGCTAGCGAA. The encoded protein is CASGEGTGASE. The whole CDR3 reads CASGEGTGASERLFF.

This clone was seen a few times. Gene names are mouse gene names. The CDR3 is cut off 4 residues early in the read; its end comes from the germline J gene. The chain uses TRBV19 and TRBJ2-7, with TRBD1 identical over 8 bases. There are 14 residues in the CDR3. The germline V gene encodes CDR1 FNHDT and CDR2 SITEND (reference sequence). CDR3 loop: CASSIPGGRDEQYF. The covered CDR3 bases are TGTGCCAGCAGTATCCCAGGGGGCAGGGAT.

A remark on this clone: The genes and germline here are from mouse. The CDR3 end lies 4 residues beyond the end of the read and is filled in from the germline J gene. Other DNA sequences in the sample encode the same CDR3. The chain joins TRBV13-1 to TRBJ2-5, with TRBD2 matching over 7 bases. The CDR3 has 14 amino acids. Germline V gives CDR1 NSHNY, CDR2 SYGAGN. The CDR3 sequence: CASSDWGDGDTQYF. The CDR3 bases that were read are TGTGCCAGCAGTGATTGGGGGGATGGGGAC.

Note on this clone: A much more abundant neighbour one base away suggests this may be a read error. Germline and genes: mouse. The CDR3 end lies 4 residues beyond the end of the read and is filled in from the germline J gene. Other DNA sequences in the same sample also yield this CDR3. The rearrangement joins TRBV13-3 to TRBJ2-7, with 7 bases that match TRBD1. Germline CDR1 and CDR2: NNHDY and SYVADS. The length of the CDR3 is 14 residues. V lost 2 bases to trimming and J lost 0 bases; unmatched junction nucleotides: 2. CDR3 in amino acids: CASSDRGSSYEQYF. CDR3 DNA (partial): TGTGCCAGCAGTGACAGGGGGAGCTCCTAT.

Worth noting for this clone: Here the gene names and germline are mouse. Read data end 4 residues before the CDR3 end; the end is taken from the germline J gene. This chain uses TRBV31 with TRBJ1-1; no clear D gene. Germline-derived CDR1 and CDR2 are GKSSPN and SITVG. The CDR3 runs 13 residues. V lost 0 bases, J lost 0 bases, and 5 bases lay in between. The CDR3 protein is CAWSLGSNTEVFF. The part of the CDR3 DNA that was read is TGTGCCTGGAGTCTGGGATCAAACACA.

Turning to this clone: The genes are named according to mouse. The CDR3 is CASSQDRGEGNSDYTF. The CDR3 DNA, read in part, is TGTGCCAGCAGCCAAGATCGGGGGGAGGGGAACTCC. V is TRBV5 and J is TRBJ1-2; a possible D gene is TRBD1 (5 bases). Coverage ceases 4 residues before the CDR3 finishes, and the germline J gene fills in the end. V lost 0 bases, J lost 2 bases, and 13 bases lay in between. CDR3 length: 16 amino acids. Germline values: CDR1 LGHNA, CDR2 YNLKQL (reference sequence).

The table lists this clone with a few counts. Gene names refer to mouse genes. The read terminates 4 residues ahead of where the CDR3 ends, so the germline J gene completes it. The V call is TRBV14, the J call TRBJ2-1; D uncertain. The germline V gene encodes CDR1 SGHDT and CDR2 FRDEAV. This CDR3 has 11 residues. This chain's CDR3 is CASSLRAEQFF. Incomplete CDR3 DNA: TGTGCCAGCAGTCTCAGGGCT.

This clone was picked up a small number of times. Each gene name is a mouse one. The DNA ends 4 residues before the CDR3 does, and the rest of the CDR3 is filled in from the germline J gene. V and J are TRBV19 and TRBJ2-2; D is possibly TRBD1 (6 bases). The CDR3 consists of 15 residues. Germline V gene data show CDR1 as FNHDT and CDR2 as SITEND (reference sequence). V was trimmed by 6 bases and J by 0 bases, leaving 12 bases between them. The CDR3 is CASTTGHPNTGQLYF. The DNA read from the CDR3 is TGTGCCAGCACCACGGGACATCCAAACACCGGG.

The table lists this clone with many counts. Genes and germline are mouse. With the read ending 4 residues before the CDR3 end, the germline J gene is used to fill in that end. The genes are TRBV17 and TRBJ2-7, with D unclear. The CDR3 is 14 amino acids. Germline values: CDR1 MNHDT, CDR2 YYDKIL. With 2 bases removed from V and 0 bases from J, the gap between germline ends came to 8 bases. This chain's CDR3 is CASSRSGFSYEQYF. The sequenced CDR3 bases are TGTGCTAGCAGTAGAAGTGGGTTCTCCTAT.

Turning to this clone: Gene names and germline refer to mouse. Other DNA sequences in the sample encode the same CDR3. The DNA read from the CDR3 is TGCACCTGCAGTGCAGTGACTGGGGGGAACACCGGG. It is translated as CTCSAVTGGNTG. The CDR3 reads in full as CTCSAVTGGNTGQLYF. The chain is built from TRBV1 and TRBJ2-2; 10 bases align to TRBD2. The sequence runs out 4 residues before the end of the CDR3; the remainder is reconstructed from the germline J gene. Germline CDR1 and CDR2: NSQYPW and LRSPGD (reference sequence). Trimming removed 1 base from V and 2 bases from J; junction bases left unmatched: 1. CDR3 length: 16 amino acids.

This clone has a handful of counts. The genes are named according to mouse. With the read ending 4 residues before the CDR3 end, the germline J gene is used to fill in that end. The J gene is TRBJ2-1, the V gene TRBV14, with 7 bases aligning to TRBD2. Germline V lookup: CDR1 SGHDT, CDR2 FRDEAV. The CDR3 runs to 15 residues. The trim removed 4 bases at V and 0 bases at J, leaving 4 bases unmatched. Partial CDR3 DNA: TGTGCCAGCAGTCTCGACTGGGTTAACTATGCT. It specifies CASSLDWVNYA. The CDR3 in full is CASSLDWVNYAEQFF.

With respect to this clone: Genes here carry mouse names. The read finishes 4 residues shy of the CDR3 end, and the germline J gene is used to complete it. This CDR3 is also generated by other DNA sequences in the sample. The gene calls are TRBV13-1 and TRBJ2-4; 11 positions match TRBD1. This CDR3 is 14 amino acids long. Germline V lookup: CDR1 NSHNY, CDR2 SYGAGN. The CDR3 DNA, read in part, is TGTGCCAGCAGTGCCGGGACAGGGGGGAAC. This encodes CASSAGTGGN. Given in full, the CDR3 is CASSAGTGGNTLYF.

This clone was counted only a few times. Gene names and germline refer to mouse. Read coverage stops 4 residues before the CDR3 terminus; the germline J gene supplies the remainder. This sequence joins TRBV13-1 and TRBJ1-1; possible D gene TRBD1, 5 bases. CDR3 length: 11 amino acids. Germline loops: CDR1 NSHNY, CDR2 SYGAGN. Incomplete CDR3 DNA: TGTGCCAGCATAAAAGGGGCA. Translation gives CASIKGA. The full CDR3 protein reads CASIKGAEVFF.

The table lists this clone with a few counts. Gene names and germline refer to mouse. Other nucleotide sequences from this sample produce the same CDR3. The CDR3 DNA, read in part, is TGTGCCAGCAGTGATGCCAGGGGGCGGTATGCT. Protein: CASSDARGRYA. The full-length CDR3 reads as CASSDARGRYAEQFF. This sequence joins TRBV13-1 and TRBJ2-1; TRBD1 matches at 8 bases. The read terminates 4 residues ahead of where the CDR3 ends, so the germline J gene completes it. With V trimmed by 0 bases and J by 4 bases, 3 bases remained unmatched. CDR1 and CDR2 from the germline V gene are NSHNY and SYGAGN. CDR3 length equals 15 residues.

In its sample, this clone was seen a few times. Germline and genes: mouse. The read stops 4 residues short of the end of the CDR3; the missing end is completed from the germline J gene. Other nucleotide sequences from this sample produce the same CDR3. The chain has TRBV13-3 and TRBJ2-5; 8 bases are a match to TRBD1. The CDR3 covers 14 residues. The V gene end was trimmed by 5 bases and the J gene end by 2 bases; junction bases not matched to a gene: 4. Germline CDR1 and CDR2: NNHDY and SYVADS. Partial CDR3 DNA: TGTGCCAGCAGACCCACAGGGGGCCAAGAC. Residues: CASRPTGGQD. The whole CDR3 region reads CASRPTGGQDTQYF.

About this clone itself: Gene names refer to mouse genes. The read finishes 4 residues shy of the CDR3 end, and the germline J gene is used to complete it. V is TRBV13-2 and J is TRBJ1-1; TRBD1 aligns across 7 bases. In germline, CDR1 is NNHNN, CDR2 SYGAGS (reference sequence). V was pared by 5 bases and J by 4 bases, with 5 bases of the junction left unmatched. The CDR3 is 13 amino acids. The CDR3 protein is CASGDREVTEVFF. CDR3 DNA (partial): TGTGCCAGCGGAGACAGGGAGGTCACA.